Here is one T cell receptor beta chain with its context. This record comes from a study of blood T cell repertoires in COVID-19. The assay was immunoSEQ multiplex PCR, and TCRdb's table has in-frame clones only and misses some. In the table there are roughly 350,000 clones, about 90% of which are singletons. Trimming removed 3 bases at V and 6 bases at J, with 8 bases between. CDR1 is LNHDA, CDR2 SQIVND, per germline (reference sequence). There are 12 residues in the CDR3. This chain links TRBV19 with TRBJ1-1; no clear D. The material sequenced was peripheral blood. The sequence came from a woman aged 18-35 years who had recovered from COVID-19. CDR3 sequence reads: CASSINSPEAFF. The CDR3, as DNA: TGTGCCAGTAGTATTAACAGCCCTGAAGCTTTCTTT.